This TCR beta chain was found in a study of blood T cell repertoires in COVID-19. The overall study: The study drew acute and convalescent COVID-19 samples from the United States, Italy and Spain. Sources were T cells, B-cell-depleted T cells, or PBMCs; the material itself was cDNA or gDNA.

The authors' processing: Amplification of reference gene primers provided the estimated nucleated cell counts. Measured with immunoSEQ multiplex PCR; TCRdb has only the in-frame clones, and not every one. V and J calls and clone size are given by that table; D and trimming were obtained from the DNA. The sample shows fewer than 200,000 clones, approximately 95% of them seen only once. Germline CDR1 reads SGHTA; CDR2 reads FQGNSA. The CDR3 loop spans 13 amino acids. The V and J ends lost 3 bases and 9 bases respectively, with 9 bases between them. The rearrangement joins TRBV7-2 to TRBJ1-6, with TRBD1 as a possible D gene (5 bases). The source of this sequence is a woman aged 45 to 65 with acute or convalescent COVID-19. The specimen was peripheral blood. The chain's CDR3 is CASSFGGTSPLHF. The CDR3 nucleotides are TGTGCCAGCAGCTTCGGGGGGACTTCACCCCTCCACTTT. Variable domain in full (rest from reference TRBV7-2 and TRBJ1-6): GAGVSQSPSNKVTEKGKDVELRCDPISGHTALYWYRQSLGQGLEFLIYFQGNSAPDKSGLPSDRFSAERTGGSVSTLTIQRTQQEDSAVYLCASSFGGTSPLHFGNGTRLTVT.